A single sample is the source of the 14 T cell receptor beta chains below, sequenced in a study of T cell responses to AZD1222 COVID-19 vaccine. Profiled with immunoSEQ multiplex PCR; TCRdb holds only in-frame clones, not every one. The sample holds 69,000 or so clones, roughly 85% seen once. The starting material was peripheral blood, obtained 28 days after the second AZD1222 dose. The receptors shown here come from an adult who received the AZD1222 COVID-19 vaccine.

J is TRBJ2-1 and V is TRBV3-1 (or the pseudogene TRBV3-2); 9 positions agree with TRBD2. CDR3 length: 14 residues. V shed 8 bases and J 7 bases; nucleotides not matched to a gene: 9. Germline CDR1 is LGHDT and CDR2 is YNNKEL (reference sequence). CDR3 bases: TGTGCCAGCTCAGGTAGCGGGAGCAGGAATGAGCAGTTCTTC. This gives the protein CASSGSGSRNEQFF.

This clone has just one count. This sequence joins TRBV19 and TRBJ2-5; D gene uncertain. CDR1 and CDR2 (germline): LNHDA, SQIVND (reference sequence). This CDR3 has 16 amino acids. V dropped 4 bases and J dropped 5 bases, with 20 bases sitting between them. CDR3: CASSTRVGRPQETQYF. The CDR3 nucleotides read TGTGCCAGTAGTACCAGAGTAGGGCGGCCCCAGGAGACCCAGTACTTC.

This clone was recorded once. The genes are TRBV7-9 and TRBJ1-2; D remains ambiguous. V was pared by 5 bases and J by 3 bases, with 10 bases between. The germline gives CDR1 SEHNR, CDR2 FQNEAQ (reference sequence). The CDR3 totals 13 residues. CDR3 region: CASSPDGYYGYTF. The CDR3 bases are TGTGCCAGCAGCCCGGACGGATACTATGGCTACACCTTC.

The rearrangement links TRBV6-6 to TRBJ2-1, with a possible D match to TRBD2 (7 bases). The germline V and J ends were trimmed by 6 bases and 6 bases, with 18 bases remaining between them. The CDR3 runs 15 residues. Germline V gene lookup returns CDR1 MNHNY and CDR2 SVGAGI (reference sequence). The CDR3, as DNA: TGTGCCAGCAGCCCGCGGGGGCCGGGTCGCAATGAGCAGTTCTTC. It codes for CASSPRGPGRNEQFF.

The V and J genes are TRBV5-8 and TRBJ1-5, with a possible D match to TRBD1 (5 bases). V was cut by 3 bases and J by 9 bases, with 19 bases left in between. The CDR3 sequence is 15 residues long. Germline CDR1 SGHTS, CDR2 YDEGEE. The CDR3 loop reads CASSYGRDSSPPQHF. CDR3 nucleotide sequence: TGTGCCAGCAGCTATGGCCGGGACTCCAGCCCGCCCCAGCATTTT.

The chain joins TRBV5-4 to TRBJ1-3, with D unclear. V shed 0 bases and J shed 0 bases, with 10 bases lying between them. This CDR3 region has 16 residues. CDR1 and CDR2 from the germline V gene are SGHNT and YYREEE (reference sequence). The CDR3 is CASSLDGAFSGNTIYF. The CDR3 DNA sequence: TGTGCCAGCAGCTTGGACGGTGCCTTCTCTGGAAACACCATATATTTT. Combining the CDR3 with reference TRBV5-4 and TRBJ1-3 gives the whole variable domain ETGVTQSPTHLIKTRGQQVTLRCSSQSGHNTVSWYQQALGQGPQFIFQYYREEENGRGNFPPRFSGLQFPNYSSELNVNALELDDSALYLCASSLDGAFSGNTIYFGEGSWLTVV.

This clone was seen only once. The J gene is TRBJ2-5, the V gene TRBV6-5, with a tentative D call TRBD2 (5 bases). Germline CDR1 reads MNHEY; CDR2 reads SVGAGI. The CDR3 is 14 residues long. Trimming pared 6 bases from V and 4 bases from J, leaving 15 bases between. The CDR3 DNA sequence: TGTGCCAGCAGGGATAGCGTTACGGGAGAGACCCAGTACTTC. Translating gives CASRDSVTGETQYF.

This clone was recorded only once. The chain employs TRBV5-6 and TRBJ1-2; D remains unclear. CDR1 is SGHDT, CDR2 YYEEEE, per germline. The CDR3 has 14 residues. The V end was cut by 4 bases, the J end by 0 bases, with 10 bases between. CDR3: CASSPRPPNYGYTF. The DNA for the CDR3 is TGTGCCAGCAGCCCCCGTCCTCCTAACTATGGCTACACCTTC.

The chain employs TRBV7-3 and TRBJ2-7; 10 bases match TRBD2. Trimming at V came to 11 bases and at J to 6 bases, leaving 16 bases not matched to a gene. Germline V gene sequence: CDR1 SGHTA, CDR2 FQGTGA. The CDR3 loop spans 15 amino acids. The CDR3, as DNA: TGTGCCTCGGCCAGCGGGAGGGCCGGGGGGCGCGAGCAGTACTTC. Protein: CASASGRAGGREQYF.

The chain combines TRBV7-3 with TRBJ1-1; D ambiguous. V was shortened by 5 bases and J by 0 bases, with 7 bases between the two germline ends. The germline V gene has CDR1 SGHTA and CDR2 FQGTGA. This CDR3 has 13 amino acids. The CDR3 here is CASSQMMNTEAFF. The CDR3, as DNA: TGTGCCAGCAGCCAGATGATGAACACTGAAGCTTTCTTT.

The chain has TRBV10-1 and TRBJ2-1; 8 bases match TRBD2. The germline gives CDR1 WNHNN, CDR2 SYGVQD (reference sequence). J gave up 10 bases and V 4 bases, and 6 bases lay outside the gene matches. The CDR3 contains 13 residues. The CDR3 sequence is CASSVAGFEEQFF. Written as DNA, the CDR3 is TGCGCCAGCAGTGTAGCGGGATTTGAGGAGCAGTTCTTC.

CDR3 region: CASSILGTGGYSNEQFF. The CDR3 DNA reads TGTGCCAGTAGTATATTAGGGACAGGGGGCTACTCCAATGAGCAGTTCTTC. The chain is built from TRBV19 and TRBJ2-1; 12 nucleotides match TRBD1. Germline assignment: CDR1 LNHDA and CDR2 SQIVND (reference sequence). This CDR3 region has 17 residues. V was pared by 2 bases and J by 6 bases, with 8 bases of the junction left unmatched.

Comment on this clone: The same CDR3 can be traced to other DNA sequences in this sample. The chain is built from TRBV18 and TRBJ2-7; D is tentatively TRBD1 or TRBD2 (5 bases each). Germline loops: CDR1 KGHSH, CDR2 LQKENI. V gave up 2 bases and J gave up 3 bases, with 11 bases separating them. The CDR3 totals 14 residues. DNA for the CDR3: TGTGCCAGCTCACCAGGGCAGGGAGTCTACGAGCAGTACTTC. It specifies CASSPGQGVYEQYF.

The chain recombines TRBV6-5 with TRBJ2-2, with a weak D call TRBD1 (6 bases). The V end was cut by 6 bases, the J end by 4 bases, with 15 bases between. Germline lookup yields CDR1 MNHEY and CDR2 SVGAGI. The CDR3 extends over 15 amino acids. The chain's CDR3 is CASSRMGAGTGELFF. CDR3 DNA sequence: TGTGCCAGCAGCCGTATGGGGGCGGGCACCGGGGAGCTGTTTTTT.